The T cell receptor (beta chain) under discussion was sequenced for a study of cytomegalovirus exposure and HLA in healthy donors (dated by TCRdb to 2016 to 2017). For context, the study as a whole: An earlier analysis of about 530 of the donors reported 276 Gb of sequence data and 95 million to 120 million unique TCR beta sequences obtained from approximately 180 million T cells. An earlier analysis of around 580 of the donors used high-throughput TCR beta sequencing to judge whether each TCR beta V gene segment behaved as functional or pseudogenic. Using immunosequencing, the study profiled T cell repertoires from about 610 subjects and related those repertoires to cytomegalovirus serostatus. To predict cytomegalovirus infection status, the study brought together high-throughput TCR immunosequencing, statistical association of individual TCRs with disease status, and machine learning. Besides the first cohort of 666 subjects, a separate validation cohort made up of roughly 120 different subjects was used. Typing coverage differed by locus: A, B, C, DRB1 and DQB1 were typed in roughly 620-630 donors, DQA1 in approximately 520, DPA1 in nearly 610, and DPB1 in 450 to 490. A later analysis re-analyzed previously published TCR beta repertoires from approximately 670 donors and added high-resolution HLA genotyping to study TCR occurrence patterns. In a later genetic analysis, genome-wide SNP genotypes for about 65% of the roughly 670 donors were used, and that subset was treated as a discovery cohort. The aim of the study was to test whether cataloging public T cell receptors could identify signatures of past pathogen exposure. Alongside the repertoire data, information on donor age, sex, ethnicity and CMV serostatus was compiled. Rather than using new phenotypic data, the later analysis identified candidate immune exposures from TCR beta sequences and from how often those sequences occurred across donors. Class I and class II HLA loci were covered by the typing at four-digit resolution. An early release that covered about 600 HLA-typed donors contained approximately 300 gigabases of sequencing data and tens of millions of unique TCR sequences. Of the roughly 420 genotyped donors, approximately 80% were placed in the genetic ancestry cluster associated with self-reported Caucasian donors. Every repertoire in the discovery cohort had been generated on one and the same sequencing platform. Across about 370 genotyped donors of the cohort, an average of roughly 250,000 unique TCR beta nucleotide sequences per donor were sequenced, and roughly 18% of those sequences were non-productive. Because of strong linkage in the cohort, roughly five DR-DQ haplotypes were treated as single units for association and clustering. The full study reports these points: A group of highly shared sequence variants was considered likely to be a technical artifact of the sequencing pipeline. CMV serostatus was the only immune exposure information available for the cohort. Some IMGT-functional V segments, including TRBV6-2 and TRBV6-3, could not be told apart with the 87-base-pair reads, so those segments were excluded. In an earlier analysis of 587 of the donors, most TCR beta V segments appeared in productive rearrangements about 90% or about 30% of the time, broadly matching IMGT annotations. Compared with the approximately 700-donor mean, donors in an Asian-associated ancestry cluster had fewer N-insertions in productive TCRs, according to a later genetic analysis. A later analysis associated about 17,000 TCR beta sequences with specific HLA alleles at a false discovery rate of 0.05. A later analysis found that HLA-associated TCR beta chains were more clonally expanded and had lower generation probabilities than equally common non-associated chains. Strong co-occurrence of HLA alleles, especially DR and DQ, made assigning TCR associations to individual alleles difficult. According to a later analysis, TCR association rates differed among HLA loci, with DRB1 alleles showing the most associated TCRs and HLA-C alleles showing the fewest. V-gene and J-gene trimming of TCR beta chains was associated with a missense DCLRE1C variant in a later genetic analysis, and the association was replicated in an independent cohort. Cytomegalovirus status was reported to be diagnosed by the classifier with high specificity and sensitivity in both the original and validation cohorts. A later analysis reported that several top co-occurrence clusters appeared linked to parvovirus B19, influenza, CMV and Epstein-Barr virus. Because counts were too low, 15 to 20 rarely observed V segments, including chromosome 9 orphons, were left out of the earlier analysis of some 640 of the donors. Only TCR beta chains were sequenced in this cohort, and the absence of alpha or paired-chain data limited detectable features. A total of fewer than 200 TCR beta chains were listed by the study as associated with cytomegalovirus. A further reported finding was that TCR beta sequences accurately predicted the HLA-A and HLA-B alleles for most subjects in the first cohort. According to the authors, the approach could potentially be generalized to other disease states and immunological phenotypes. Because some donors lacked HLA typing at each locus, the association tests relied only on the typed subset. In vitro tests confirmed that a few of the cytomegalovirus-associated TCR beta chains recognize cytomegalovirus antigens. Correlated functional status among segregating V segments might reflect linkage disequilibrium, but an unknown experimental factor could not be ruled out. Sequencing depth was assumed to be roughly uniform across donors in the presence/absence analyses, though that assumption may not hold. Most TCR sequences were seen in very few donors, while some public TCRs were found in many individuals. Most CMV-associated TCR beta chains appeared to be HLA-restricted in a later analysis, and the HLA associations seemed to be driven largely by CMV exposure.

Libraries were constructed by the immunoSEQ multiplex PCR assay. For the multiplex PCR, a mixture combining 60 forward primers for TCR Vbeta segments and 13 reverse primers for TCR Jbeta segments was used. The CDR3 region of rearranged TCR beta genes was amplified from genomic DNA by a multiplex PCR assay. On the Illumina HiSeq System, the amplified TCR beta libraries were sequenced as 87-base-pair reads. As for how the authors treated the data: In a later analysis, approximately 74 million unique TCR beta chains were counted across the approximately 670 repertoires, and approximately 9.9 million of these chains were shared by at least two donors. Raw reads were error-corrected and collapsed into unique sequences by a nearest-neighbor algorithm in which closely related sequences were merged to remove PCR and sequencing errors. To assign V, D and J gene segments, CDR3 sequences were aligned to IMGT reference sequences. For a sequence to be retained, a match of at least six nucleotides to both a V gene segment and a J gene segment was required. A rearrangement counted as productive if the CDR3 had no stop codons and remained in frame with V and J, and every other rearrangement counted as non-productive. CDR3 was defined according to IMGT convention as the region running from the second conserved V-encoded cysteine to the conserved J-encoded phenylalanine. The earlier analysis of a few hundred of the donors excluded any sequence lacking an unambiguous match to a single V gene segment. In an earlier analysis of 450 to 700 of the donors, V segments were called functional above 56.7% productive rearrangements and were called segregating when the between-donor standard deviation exceeded 5%. A statistical classification framework was developed to diagnose cytomegalovirus status using the catalog of TCR beta chain sequences. V and J gene assignment, in a later analysis, came from comparing TCR nucleotide sequences with IMGT/GENE-DB human TR gene sequences. A later analysis assigned CDR3 sequences and most-parsimonious VDJ recombination scenarios with the TCRdist pipeline. In a later analysis, each TCR beta chain was defined by its CDR3 amino acid sequence together with its V-gene family, and reads without a unique V-gene family were excluded. As a way to deal with suspected cross-contamination and a sequencing artifact, a later analysis dropped approximately 590 nucleotide sequences that were highly shared and had low generation probability. In a later analysis, a clonal expansion index for each public chain was calculated from normalized within-repertoire ranks of inferred template counts. Generation probabilities in a later analysis came from a VDJ recombination model fitted to out-of-frame rearrangements, and those results were checked against IGoR. Hypergeometric tests were used in a later analysis to score TCR-TCR, TCR-HLA and TCR-CMV co-occurrence, with a repertoire-size bias correction applied to the TCR pairs. A later analysis estimated false discovery rates by permuting HLA or CMV assignments 20 times. A later analysis grouped co-occurring TCRs with DBSCAN, adding TCRdist sequence similarity when clustering within HLA-allele-positive subsets. Repertoires with fewer than 30,000 or more than 120,000 public chains, plus five repertoires with anomalous nucleotide sharing, were excluded from co-occurrence clustering. The table was pulled from immuneACCESS by TCRdb, which kept in-frame rearrangements only. Such tables lose some clones; where checked, under half of the loss comes from unresolved V genes, and the rest has no known cause. The V and J calls and clone size come from that table; D and trimming were worked out from the DNA. This sample's table contains approximately 190,000 clones. Roughly 6.7% of the sample rests with the top ten.

V is clipped by 5 bases and J by 0 bases, and the sequence between their germline boundaries is 18 bases long. The CDR3 numbers 17 residues from cysteine through phenylalanine. Only the CDR3 portion is preserved as DNA: 51 bases, with reading frame beginning at the first base. The CDR1 and CDR2 encoded by the germline V gene are SGHRS and YFSETQ. As regards this clone: No cognate antigen has been identified for it.

The cohort consisted of 650 to 700 healthy bone marrow donors. All cohort members were sampled while nominally healthy, although unrecorded immune exposures were likely present. The donor was CMV seronegative and was included in the group of several hundred seronegative cohort members. Each donor provided a peripheral blood sample, and peripheral blood mononuclear cells were used for TCR beta sequencing. The Qiagen DNeasy Blood Extraction Kit was used to extract genomic DNA from the blood cell samples. The clonotype was recovered from a man aged 25-45 years in good health and CMV-seronegative. Source material: PBMCs. The sequence is built from TRBV5-1 and TRBJ1-3; tentative D gene TRBD1, with 6 bases matching. The CDR3 reads as follows: CASSSTLQGNSGNTIYF. The DNA sequence is as follows: TGCGCCAGCAGTTCGACCTTACAGGGAAACTCTGGAAACACCATATATTTT.